Described below is a single TCR beta chain sequence and its context. This CDR3 spans 11 amino acids. Trimming left V 4 bases short and J 8 bases short, with 6 bases between. In germline, CDR1 is ENHRY, CDR2 SYGVKD. These data belong to a study of PD-L1 blockade in urothelial cancer. Looking at the study overall: Male patients with bladder-origin urothelial cancer numbered about 85% of the roughly 29.

Here immunoSEQ multiplex PCR was the method, and the copy in TCRdb shows in-frame clones only, minus some. The sample lists approximately 63,000 clones, 80% to 90% occurring once. The time point is: pretreatment peripheral blood. A total of 1 to 8 samples per patient were collected pretreatment and on-treatment. This chain uses TRBV10-3 with TRBJ2-1, with D maybe TRBD2 (6 bases). This sequence was found in a man in his sixties or seventies with urothelial cancer. The material was PBMCs, obtained around atezolizumab (anti-PD-L1) treatment. CDR3 region: CAISGGDEQFF. The CDR3 DNA is TGTGCCATCAGTGGGGGGGATGAGCAGTTCTTC.